These T cell receptor beta chains were read from a single sample in a study of T cell repertoires in cytomegalovirus infection. Their recognized antigens are unknown. TCRdb reanalysed the reads using MiXCR and keeps one entry per CDR3 protein. The table records tens of thousands of distinct CDR3 sequences, around 18% of them present only once. The input for sequencing was CD8+ T cells from cultured PBMCs, taken from culture after CMV antigen stimulation. The receptors originated from a human donor in good health (CMV status not recorded). Some clones in this sample may be carry-over from other donors' samples. CDR3s include the opening cysteine and the closing phenylalanine or tryptophan. Each record gives: V gene, D gene, J gene, clone size, CDR3 DNA, CDR3 protein. D genes are given only for firm matches. The size entry is marked missing in some rows and otherwise reads once, few, many or a size class.

V: TRBV7-6; D: NA; J: TRBJ2-7; size: few; DNA: TGTGCCAGCAGCTTGGGCCCACCCCCATCCTACGAGCAGTACTTC; CDR3: CASSLGPPPSYEQYF
V: TRBV7-8; D: NA; J: TRBJ2-3; size: few; DNA: TGTGCCAGCAGCTTAGGAGGGGGGCGGGAGATAGATACGCAGTATTTT; CDR3: CASSLGGGREIDTQYF
V: TRBV7-8; D: TRBD1; J: TRBJ1-5; size: NA; DNA: TGTGCCAGCAGCTTCCGGGACAGGGGCTATCAGCCCCAGCATTTT; CDR3: CASSFRDRGYQPQHF
V: TRBV27; D: TRBD1; J: TRBJ1-2; size: few; DNA: TGTGCCAGCAGTTTATCTTCGTTCCGGGACAGCTATGGCTACACCTTC; CDR3: CASSLSSFRDSYGYTF
V: TRBV7-2; D: NA; J: TRBJ2-1; size: many; DNA: TGTGCCAGCAGCGGACGACAGAACCGATACAATGAGCAGTTCTTC; CDR3: CASSGRQNRYNEQFF
V: TRBV28; D: NA; J: TRBJ1-1; size: NA; DNA: TGTGCCAGCAGTTTACCGGGCCCGAACACTGAAGCTTTCTTT; CDR3: CASSLPGPNTEAFF
V: TRBV7-9; D: NA; J: TRBJ1-1; size: NA; DNA: TGTGCCAGCAGCGGAACGGGTCAGAAGTGGAGAAGCACTGAAGCTTTCTTT; CDR3: CASSGTGQKWRSTEAFF
V: TRBV7-3; D: TRBD2; J: TRBJ2-1; size: NA; DNA: TGTGCCAGCAGCTCCCGCCCTAGCGGGAGGGAGGATAATGAGCAGTTCTTC; CDR3: CASSSRPSGREDNEQFF
V: TRBV7-2; D: NA; J: TRBJ2-1; size: NA; DNA: TGTGCCAGCAGCCAGGCCTACAATGAGCAGTTCTTC; CDR3: CASSQAYNEQFF
V: TRBV12-5; D: NA; J: TRBJ1-3; size: few; DNA: TGTGCTAGTGGTCTGGGTCCTGTGGACACCATATATTTT; CDR3: CASGLGPVDTIYF
V: TRBV7-9; D: TRBD1; J: TRBJ1-1; size: few; DNA: TGTGCCAGCAGCCTGACAGGGGAAGGCACTGAAGCTTTCTTT; CDR3: CASSLTGEGTEAFF
V: TRBV25-1; D: TRBD1; J: TRBJ1-2; size: NA; DNA: TGTGCCAGCTTGCAGGGGGCGAGCGGCTACACCTTC; CDR3: CASLQGASGYTF
V: TRBV4-1; D: NA; J: TRBJ2-3; size: NA; DNA: TGCGCCAGCAGCCAAGCCCAGACAGACTTCACAGATACGCAGTATTTT; CDR3: CASSQAQTDFTDTQYF
V: TRBV12-3/TRBV12-4; D: NA; J: TRBJ1-2; size: few; DNA: TGTGCCACAAGGGGCAGGGAAAACTATGGCTACACCTTC; CDR3: CATRGRENYGYTF
V: TRBV12-3/TRBV12-4; D: NA; J: TRBJ1-1; size: NA; DNA: TGTGCCAGCAGTTTAGTGTCGGGGACCACTGAAGCTTTCTTT; CDR3: CASSLVSGTTEAFF
V: TRBV6-2/TRBV6-3; D: NA; J: TRBJ2-5; size: NA; DNA: TGTGCCAGCAGTTATTATGGACAGCAAGAGACCCAGTACTTC; CDR3: CASSYYGQQETQYF
V: TRBV6-2/TRBV6-3; D: NA; J: TRBJ2-1; size: NA; DNA: TGTGCCAGCAGTTACTACCGGACATCGCAGTTAGACAATGAGCAGTTCTTC; CDR3: CASSYYRTSQLDNEQFF
V: TRBV7-2; D: TRBD1; J: TRBJ1-1; size: many; DNA: TGTGCCAGCAGCCAAGTAGGGACAGGGGATTCTGAAGCTTTCTTT; CDR3: CASSQVGTGDSEAFF
V: TRBV7-3; D: TRBD2; J: TRBJ2-1; size: NA; DNA: TGTGCCAGCAGCCCTTCGGGGGGGTTGGGTAGCGAGCAGTTCTTC; CDR3: CASSPSGGLGSEQFF
V: TRBV10-3; D: NA; J: TRBJ2-7; size: NA; DNA: TGTGCCATCAGTGAGGGGGGGGCTAGCGCTTCCTACGAGCAGTACTTC; CDR3: CAISEGGASASYEQYF
V: TRBV7-6; D: TRBD1; J: TRBJ1-5; size: few; DNA: TGTGCCAGCAGCCCGACAGGGAGCAATCAGCCCCAGCATTTT; CDR3: CASSPTGSNQPQHF
V: TRBV7-2; D: NA; J: TRBJ1-2; size: NA; DNA: TGTGCCAGCAGCCCGGGGGGTCCTGGCTACACCTTC; CDR3: CASSPGGPGYTF
V: TRBV20-1; D: TRBD2; J: TRBJ2-7; size: NA; DNA: TGCAGTGCTAGAGACGGGACTAGCGGGGCCCAAAGGTCCGAGCAGTACTTC; CDR3: CSARDGTSGAQRSEQYF
V: TRBV6-5; D: TRBD2; J: TRBJ2-5; size: few; DNA: TGTGCCAGCACCTCACTAGCGGGAGCAGGAGAGACCCAGTACTTC; CDR3: CASTSLAGAGETQYF
V: TRBV7-9; D: NA; J: TRBJ2-7; size: NA; DNA: TGTGCCAGCAGCTTAGTGTCGGTGGGGGAGCAGTACTTC; CDR3: CASSLVSVGEQYF
V: TRBV6-2/TRBV6-3; D: NA; J: TRBJ2-2; size: few; DNA: TGTGCCAGCAGTAATTTAGAAATCGACACCGGGGAGCTGTTTTTT; CDR3: CASSNLEIDTGELFF
V: TRBV7-8; D: TRBD2; J: TRBJ2-1; size: NA; DNA: TGTGCCAGCAGCTTAGGGAGACTAGCCGGATACAATGAGCAGTTCTTC; CDR3: CASSLGRLAGYNEQFF
V: TRBV4-1; D: NA; J: TRBJ1-1; size: NA; DNA: TGCGCCAGCAGCCAAGTCGGGGCGTCGACTGAAGCTTTCTTT; CDR3: CASSQVGASTEAFF
V: TRBV4-1; D: TRBD1; J: TRBJ1-6; size: many; DNA: TGCGCCAGCAGCAACCGGGACAGAAATTCACCCCTCCACTTT; CDR3: CASSNRDRNSPLHF
V: TRBV27; D: NA; J: TRBJ2-2; size: NA; DNA: TGTGCCAGCAGTTTAAGGCCCACCGGGGAGCTGTTTTTT; CDR3: CASSLRPTGELFF
V: TRBV6-1; D: NA; J: TRBJ2-7; size: NA; DNA: TGTGCCAGCAGTGACGGGCAGGGCTACGAGCAGTACTTC; CDR3: CASSDGQGYEQYF
V: TRBV18; D: TRBD1; J: TRBJ2-7; size: NA; DNA: TGTGCCACCGCCACGGGGACAGGGGGATACGAGCAGTACTTC; CDR3: CATATGTGGYEQYF
V: TRBV7-8; D: NA; J: TRBJ1-5; size: few; DNA: TGTGCCAGCAGCTCTAGATTGGGGAGCAATCAGCCCCAGCATTTT; CDR3: CASSSRLGSNQPQHF
V: TRBV7-9; D: TRBD1; J: TRBJ2-1; size: NA; DNA: TGTGCCAGCAGCGCTGGACAGGGTACTGACAATGAGCAGTTCTTC; CDR3: CASSAGQGTDNEQFF
V: TRBV29-1; D: NA; J: TRBJ1-3; size: NA; DNA: TGCAGCGTTGAAGACAGGGCTGGAAACACCATATATTTT; CDR3: CSVEDRAGNTIYF
V: TRBV7-2; D: TRBD2; J: TRBJ2-3; size: NA; DNA: TGTGCCAGCAGCTTAGGGACTAGCGGGAGTACGGCCCATACGCAGTATTTT; CDR3: CASSLGTSGSTAHTQYF